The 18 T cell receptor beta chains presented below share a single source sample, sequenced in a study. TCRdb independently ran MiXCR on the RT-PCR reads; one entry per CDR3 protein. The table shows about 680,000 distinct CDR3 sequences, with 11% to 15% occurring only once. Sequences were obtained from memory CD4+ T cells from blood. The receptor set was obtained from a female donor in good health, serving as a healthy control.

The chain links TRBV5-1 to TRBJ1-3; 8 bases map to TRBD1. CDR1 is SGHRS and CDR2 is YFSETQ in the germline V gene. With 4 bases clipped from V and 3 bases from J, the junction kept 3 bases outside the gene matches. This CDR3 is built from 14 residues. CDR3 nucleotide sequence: TGCGCCAGCAGCCTCGGGACAGGTGGAAACACCATATATTTT. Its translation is CASSLGTGGNTIYF. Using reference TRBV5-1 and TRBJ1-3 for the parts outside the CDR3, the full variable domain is KAGVTQTPRYLIKTRGQQVTLSCSPISGHRSVSWYQQTPGQGLQFLFEYFSETQRNKGNFPGRFSGRQFSNSRSEMNVSTLELGDSALYLCASSLGTGGNTIYFGEGSWLTVV.

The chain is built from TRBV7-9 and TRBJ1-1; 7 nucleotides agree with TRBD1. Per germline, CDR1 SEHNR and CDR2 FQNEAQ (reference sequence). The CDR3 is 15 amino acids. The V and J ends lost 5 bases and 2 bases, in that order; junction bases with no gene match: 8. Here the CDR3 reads CASSIGQDFNTEAFF. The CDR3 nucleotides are TGTGCCAGCAGCATCGGACAGGACTTTAACACTGAAGCTTTCTTT.

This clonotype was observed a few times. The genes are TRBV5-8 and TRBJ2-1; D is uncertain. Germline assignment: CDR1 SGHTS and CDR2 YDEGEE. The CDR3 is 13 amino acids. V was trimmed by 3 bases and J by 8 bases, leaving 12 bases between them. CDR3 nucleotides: TGTGCCAGCAGCTCGTACCCGGGCTATGAGCAGTTCTTC. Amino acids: CASSSYPGYEQFF.

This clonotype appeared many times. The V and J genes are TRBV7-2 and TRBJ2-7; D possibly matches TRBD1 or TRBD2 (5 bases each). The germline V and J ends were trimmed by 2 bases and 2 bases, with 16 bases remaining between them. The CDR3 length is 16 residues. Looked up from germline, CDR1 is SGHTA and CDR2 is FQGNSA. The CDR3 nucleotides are TGTGCCAGCAGCTTATCTTCAGGGACGGATCCCTACGAGCAGTACTTC. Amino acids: CASSLSSGTDPYEQYF.

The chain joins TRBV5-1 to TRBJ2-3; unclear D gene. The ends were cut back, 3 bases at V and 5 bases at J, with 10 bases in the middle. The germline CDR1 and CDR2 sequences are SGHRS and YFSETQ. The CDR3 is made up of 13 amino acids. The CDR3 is CASSSYLLDTQYF. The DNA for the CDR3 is TGCGCCAGCAGCTCCTACCTGCTAGATACGCAGTATTTT.

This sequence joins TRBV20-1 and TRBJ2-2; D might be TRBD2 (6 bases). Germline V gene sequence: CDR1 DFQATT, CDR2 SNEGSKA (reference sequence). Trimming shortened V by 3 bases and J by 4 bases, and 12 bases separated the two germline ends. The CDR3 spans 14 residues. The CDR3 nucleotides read TGCAGTGCTAGGAGGGGAGGCAGCACCGGGGAGCTGTTTTTT. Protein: CSARRGGSTGELFF.

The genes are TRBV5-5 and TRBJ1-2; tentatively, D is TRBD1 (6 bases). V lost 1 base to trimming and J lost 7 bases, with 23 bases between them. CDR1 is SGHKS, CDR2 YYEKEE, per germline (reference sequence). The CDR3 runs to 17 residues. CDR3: CASSLNPTQNRVRGYTF. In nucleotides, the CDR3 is TGTGCCAGCAGCTTGAACCCGACGCAAAACAGGGTTCGTGGCTACACCTTC.

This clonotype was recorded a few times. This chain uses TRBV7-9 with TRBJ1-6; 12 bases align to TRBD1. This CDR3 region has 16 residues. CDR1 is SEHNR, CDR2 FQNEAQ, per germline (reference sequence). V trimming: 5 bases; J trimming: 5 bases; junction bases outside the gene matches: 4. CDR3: CASSPRDRGHNSPLHF. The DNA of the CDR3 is TGTGCCAGCAGCCCCCGGGACAGGGGGCATAATTCACCCCTCCACTTT.

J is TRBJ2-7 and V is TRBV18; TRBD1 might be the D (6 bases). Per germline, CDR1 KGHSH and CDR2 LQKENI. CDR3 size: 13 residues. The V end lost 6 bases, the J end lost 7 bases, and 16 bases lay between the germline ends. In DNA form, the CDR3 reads TGTGCCAGCTCGGACAGAAATAGTGGTGAGCAGTACTTC. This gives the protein CASSDRNSGEQYF. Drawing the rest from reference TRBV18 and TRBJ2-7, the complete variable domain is NAGVMQNPRHLVRRRGQEARLRCSPMKGHSHVYWYRQLPEEGLKFMVYLQKENIIDESGMPKERFSAEFPKEGPSILRIQQVVRGDSAAYFCASSDRNSGEQYFGPGTRLTVT.

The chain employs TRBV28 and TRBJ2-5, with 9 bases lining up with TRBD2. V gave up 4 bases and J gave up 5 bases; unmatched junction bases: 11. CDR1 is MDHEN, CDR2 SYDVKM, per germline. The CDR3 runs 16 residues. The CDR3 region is CASSSVNSGSRETQYF. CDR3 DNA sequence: TGTGCCAGCAGTTCCGTAAATAGCGGGAGCCGGGAGACCCAGTACTTC. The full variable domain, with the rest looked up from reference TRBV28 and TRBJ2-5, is DVKVTQSSRYLVKRTGEKVFLECVQDMDHENMFWYRQDPGLGLRLIYFSYDVKMKEKGDIPEGYSVSREKKERFSLILESASTNQTSMYLCASSSVNSGSRETQYFGPGTRLLVL.

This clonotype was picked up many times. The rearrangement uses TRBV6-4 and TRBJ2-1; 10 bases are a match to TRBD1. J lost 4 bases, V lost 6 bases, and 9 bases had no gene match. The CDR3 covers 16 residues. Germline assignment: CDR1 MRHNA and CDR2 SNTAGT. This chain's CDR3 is CASSPTGGLAYNEQFF. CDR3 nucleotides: TGTGCCAGCAGCCCGACAGGGGGCCTAGCATACAATGAGCAGTTCTTC.

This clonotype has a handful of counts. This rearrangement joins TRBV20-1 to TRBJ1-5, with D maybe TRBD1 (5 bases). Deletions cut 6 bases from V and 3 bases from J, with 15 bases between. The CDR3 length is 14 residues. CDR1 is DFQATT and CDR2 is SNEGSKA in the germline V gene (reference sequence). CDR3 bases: TGCAGTGCCGCAAAGCGGGACCTCAATCAGCCCCAGCATTTT. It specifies CSAAKRDLNQPQHF.

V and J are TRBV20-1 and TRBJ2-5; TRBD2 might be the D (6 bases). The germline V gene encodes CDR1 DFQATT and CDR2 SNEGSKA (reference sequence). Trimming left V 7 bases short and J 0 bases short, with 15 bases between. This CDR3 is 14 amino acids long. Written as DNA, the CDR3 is TGCAGTGTGCGGTATAGCGGTAACCAAGAGACCCAGTACTTC. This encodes CSVRYSGNQETQYF.

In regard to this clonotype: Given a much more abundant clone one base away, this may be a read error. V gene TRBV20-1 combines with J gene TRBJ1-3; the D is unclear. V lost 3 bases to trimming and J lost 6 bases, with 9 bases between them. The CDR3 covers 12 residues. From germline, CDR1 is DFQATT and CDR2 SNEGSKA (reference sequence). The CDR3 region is CSASYSVNTIYF. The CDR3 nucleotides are TGCAGTGCTAGCTACAGCGTAAACACCATATATTTT.

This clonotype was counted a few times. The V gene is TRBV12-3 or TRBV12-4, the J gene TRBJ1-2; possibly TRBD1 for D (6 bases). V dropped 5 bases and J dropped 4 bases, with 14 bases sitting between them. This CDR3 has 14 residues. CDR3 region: CASSPRDTRYGYTF. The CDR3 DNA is TGTGCCAGCAGTCCGCGGGACACCCGCTATGGCTACACCTTC.

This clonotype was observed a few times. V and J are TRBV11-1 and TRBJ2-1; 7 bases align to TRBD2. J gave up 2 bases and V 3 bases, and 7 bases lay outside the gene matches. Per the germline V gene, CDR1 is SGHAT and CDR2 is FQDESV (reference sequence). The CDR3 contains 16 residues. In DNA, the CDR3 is TGTGCCAGCAGCTTGCCCCTAGCGGAAACCTACAATGAGCAGTTCTTC. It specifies CASSLPLAETYNEQFF. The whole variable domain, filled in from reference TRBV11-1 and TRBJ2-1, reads EAEVAQSPRYKITEKSQAVAFWCDPISGHATLYWYRQILGQGPELLVQFQDESVVDDSQLPKDRFSAERLKGVDSTLKIQPAELGDSAMYLCASSLPLAETYNEQFFGPGTRLTVL.

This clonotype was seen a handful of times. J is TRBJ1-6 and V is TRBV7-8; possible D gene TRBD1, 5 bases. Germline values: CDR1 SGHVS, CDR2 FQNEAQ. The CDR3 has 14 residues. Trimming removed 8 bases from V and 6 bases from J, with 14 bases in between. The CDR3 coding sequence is TGTGCCAGCCGGACTCGGGGGGGTAATTCACCCCTCCACTTT. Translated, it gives CASRTRGGNSPLHF.

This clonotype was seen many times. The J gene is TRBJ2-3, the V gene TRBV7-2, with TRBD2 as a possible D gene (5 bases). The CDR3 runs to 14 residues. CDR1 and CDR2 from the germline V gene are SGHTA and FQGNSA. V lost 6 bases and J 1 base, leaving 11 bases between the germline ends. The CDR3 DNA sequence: TGTGCCAGCAGACTGGCGGGCGGCACAGATACGCAGTATTTT. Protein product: CASRLAGGTDTQYF.